The clone carrying this T cell receptor beta chain was observed a handful of times. The antigen remains unidentified. Trimming pared 0 bases from V and 5 bases from J, leaving 8 bases between. The length of the CDR3 is 13 residues. CDR1 is KGHSH, CDR2 LQKENI, per germline. This specimen belongs to a study of CD8+CD57+ T cells in acquired aplastic anemia. Overall study: Mean yield of DNA from sorted CD4+ and CD8+ cells was approximately 3 ug. Study-wide findings and caveats: Controls did not differ significantly from patients in CD8+ Simpson's diversity.

Individuals selected for sequencing had exhibited CD8+CD57+ cell expansion on flow cytometry. Patients had not yet gotten any therapy when their blood was taken for sampling. TCR beta VDJ and CDR3 profiles were obtained from a genomic DNA template. TCRdb reanalysed the reads using MiXCR and keeps one entry per CDR3 protein. The table shows around 180,000 distinct CDR3 sequences, with roughly 50% occurring only once. This TCR was recovered from a human donor with aplastic anemia. The source material was sorted CD4+, CD8+, or CD8+CD57+ T cells (not recorded which) from PBMCs. The rearrangement uses TRBV18 and TRBJ2-7; D call uncertain. The CDR3 DNA reads as TGTGCCAGCTCACCACCGGGTCAACACGAGCAGTACTTC. Amino acid sequence: CASSPPGQHEQYF. Drawing the rest from reference TRBV18 and TRBJ2-7, the complete variable domain is NAGVMQNPRHLVRRRGQEARLRCSPMKGHSHVYWYRQLPEEGLKFMVYLQKENIIDESGMPKERFSAEFPKEGPSILRIQQVVRGDSAAYFCASSPPGQHEQYFGPGTRLTVT.